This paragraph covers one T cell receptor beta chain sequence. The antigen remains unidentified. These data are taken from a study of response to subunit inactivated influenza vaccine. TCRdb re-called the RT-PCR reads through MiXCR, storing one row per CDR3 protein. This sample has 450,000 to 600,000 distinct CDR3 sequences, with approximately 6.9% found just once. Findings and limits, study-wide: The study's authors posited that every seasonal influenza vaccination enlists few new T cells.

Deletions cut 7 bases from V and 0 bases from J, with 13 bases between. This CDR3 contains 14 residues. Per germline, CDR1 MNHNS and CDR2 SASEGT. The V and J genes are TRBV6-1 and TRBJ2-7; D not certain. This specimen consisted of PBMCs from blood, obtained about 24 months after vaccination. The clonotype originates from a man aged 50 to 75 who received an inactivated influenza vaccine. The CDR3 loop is CASTPYTDSYEQYF. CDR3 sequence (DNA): TGTGCCAGCACCCCCTACACAGACTCCTACGAGCAGTACTTC.